Included here is one T cell receptor (beta chain) sequence, with context. The antigen is undetermined. The assay was immunoSEQ multiplex PCR, and TCRdb's table has in-frame clones only and misses some. Altogether tens of thousands of clones are present, about 89% being singletons, with the ten largest covering less than 5.5%. CDR3 length: 15 amino acids. V dropped 5 bases and J dropped 0 bases, with 15 bases sitting between them. Germline CDR1 reads SGDLS; CDR2 reads YYNGEE. These data originate in a study of T cell responses to AZD1222 COVID-19 vaccine. General study findings and limits: Only a handful of AZD1222 recipients, more than five in all, had baseline seropositivity. Most donors were white British, females outnumbered males, and clonal diversity was possibly underestimated. Repertoire sampling happened only post peak T cell response.

The TCR comes from an adult in good health. This chain uses TRBV9 with TRBJ2-7; tentatively, D is TRBD1 (7 bases). Source: peripheral blood, taken on day 0 of MenACWY control vaccination. CDR3 amino acids: CASSGGPGGSYEQYF. CDR3 nucleotides: TGTGCCAGCAGTGGGGGGCCAGGGGGCTCCTACGAGCAGTACTTC. Complete variable domain (other parts from reference TRBV9 and TRBJ2-7): DSGVTQTPKHLITATGQRVTLRCSPRSGDLSVYWYQQSLDQGLQFLIQYYNGEERAKGNILERFSAQQFPDLHSELNLSSLELGDSALYFCASSGGPGGSYEQYFGPGTRLTVT.